A selection of T cell receptor beta chains follows, all from one sample in a study of T cell clonotyping in hematopoietic cell transplantation. Sequenced by immunoSEQ multiplex PCR; TCRdb stores in-frame clones only, minus some. The sample shows 14,000 or so clones, about three fifths of them seen only once. The specimen was PBMCs. The receptors were gathered from a human donor who either received an allogeneic hematopoietic cell transplant for a myeloid malignancy or was a related donor (not recorded which). Some clones in this sample may be carry-over from other donors' samples. Each CDR3 is given with its conserved first and last residue. Fields, in order: J gene, clone size, V gene, D gene, CDR3 protein, CDR3 DNA. D genes are given only for firm matches. Size tells how often a clone was seen (once, few, many) or the class of an expanded clone, and some rows leave it out.

J gene: TRBJ2-7
clone size: -
V gene: TRBV30
D gene: -
CDR3 protein: CAWSRQHEQYF
CDR3 DNA: TGTGCCTGGAGTAGGCAACACGAGCAGTACTTC

J gene: TRBJ2-6
clone size: -
V gene: TRBV7-9
D gene: -
CDR3 protein: CASSLVTGAGANVLTF
CDR3 DNA: TGTGCCAGCAGCTTAGTAACAGGCGCTGGGGCCAACGTCCTGACTTTC

J gene: TRBJ1-5
clone size: few
V gene: TRBV28
D gene: -
CDR3 protein: CASRPAGINQPQHF
CDR3 DNA: TGTGCCAGCAGACCCGCGGGGATCAATCAGCCCCAGCATTTT

J gene: TRBJ1-6
clone size: -
V gene: TRBV10-3
D gene: TRBD1
CDR3 protein: CAISERTGGEALHF
CDR3 DNA: TGTGCCATCAGTGAGAGAACAGGGGGTGAGGCCCTCCACTTT

J gene: TRBJ1-2
clone size: -
V gene: TRBV10-3
D gene: -
CDR3 protein: CAISGKPGPANYGYTF
CDR3 DNA: TGTGCCATCAGCGGAAAACCAGGGCCGGCTAACTATGGCTACACCTTC

J gene: TRBJ1-2
clone size: -
V gene: TRBV4-1
D gene: TRBD1
CDR3 protein: CASSQDGQVRGYTF
CDR3 DNA: TGCGCCAGCAGCCAAGATGGACAGGTGAGGGGCTACACCTTC

J gene: TRBJ1-4
clone size: few
V gene: TRBV5-4
D gene: -
CDR3 protein: CASSLGNEKLFF
CDR3 DNA: TGTGCCAGCAGCCTTGGGAATGAAAAACTGTTTTTT

J gene: TRBJ1-3
clone size: -
V gene: TRBV5-6
D gene: -
CDR3 protein: CASSLITGSLNTIYF
CDR3 DNA: TGTGCCAGCAGCTTGATCACAGGGAGTCTGAACACCATATATTTT

J gene: TRBJ2-5
clone size: -
V gene: TRBV5-6
D gene: -
CDR3 protein: CASSELLETQYF
CDR3 DNA: TGTGCCAGCAGCGAATTGTTGGAGACCCAGTACTTC

J gene: TRBJ2-7
clone size: -
V gene: TRBV5-6
D gene: -
CDR3 protein: CASSGDIFYEQYF
CDR3 DNA: TGTGCCAGCAGCGGGGACATCTTCTACGAGCAGTACTTC

J gene: TRBJ1-1
clone size: medium-sized
V gene: TRBV30
D gene: -
CDR3 protein: CAWSLSPNTEAFF
CDR3 DNA: TGTGCCTGGTCCCTTAGCCCAAACACTGAAGCTTTCTTT

J gene: TRBJ1-1
clone size: -
V gene: TRBV13
D gene: -
CDR3 protein: CASSLGTSNPEAFF
CDR3 DNA: TGTGCCAGCAGCTTGGGTACCTCCAACCCTGAAGCTTTCTTT

J gene: TRBJ1-6
clone size: -
V gene: TRBV6-5
D gene: -
CDR3 protein: CASSYSGSSNSPLHF
CDR3 DNA: TGTGCCAGCAGTTACTCAGGGAGTTCAAATTCACCCCTCCACTTT

J gene: TRBJ1-1
clone size: once
V gene: TRBV5-1
D gene: -
CDR3 protein: CASSLDVGSEAFF
CDR3 DNA: TGCGCCAGCAGCTTGGACGTTGGGTCTGAAGCTTTCTTT

J gene: TRBJ2-7
clone size: -
V gene: TRBV6-1
D gene: TRBD1
CDR3 protein: CASSRGTGGMNEQYF
CDR3 DNA: TGTGCCAGCAGTAGGGGGACAGGTGGGATGAACGAGCAGTACTTC

J gene: TRBJ2-5
clone size: -
V gene: TRBV9
D gene: TRBD2
CDR3 protein: CASSAAGGPETQYF
CDR3 DNA: TGTGCCAGCAGCGCAGCGGGGGGGCCAGAGACCCAGTACTTC

J gene: TRBJ2-7
clone size: once
V gene: TRBV6-1
D gene: -
CDR3 protein: CASDENLYEQYF
CDR3 DNA: TGTGCCAGTGATGAGAACCTCTACGAGCAGTACTTC

J gene: TRBJ2-5
clone size: -
V gene: TRBV9
D gene: -
CDR3 protein: CASSVGHSGIETQYF
CDR3 DNA: TGTGCCAGCAGCGTAGGGCATTCAGGGATCGAGACCCAGTACTTC

J gene: TRBJ1-6
clone size: few
V gene: TRBV27
D gene: -
CDR3 protein: CASSPIEGNSPLHF
CDR3 DNA: TGTGCCAGCAGTCCTATCGAGGGTAATTCACCCCTCCACTTT

J gene: TRBJ1-5
clone size: -
V gene: TRBV4-3
D gene: -
CDR3 protein: CASSQDGQSAGGQPQHF
CDR3 DNA: TGCGCCAGCAGCCAAGATGGTCAGTCGGCAGGCGGTCAGCCCCAGCATTTT

J gene: TRBJ1-4
clone size: -
V gene: TRBV30
D gene: -
CDR3 protein: CAWSVGLTNEKLFF
CDR3 DNA: TGTGCCTGGAGCGTGGGACTGACTAATGAAAAACTGTTTTTT

J gene: TRBJ1-2
clone size: -
V gene: TRBV5-6
D gene: TRBD1
CDR3 protein: CASSFEVSRTGALGYGYTF
CDR3 DNA: TGTGCCAGCAGCTTCGAGGTATCGCGTACAGGGGCGCTCGGCTATGGCTACACCTTC